Following are 28 T cell receptor beta chains from one sample sequenced in a study of shared clonotypes between healthy human individuals. Here immunoSEQ multiplex PCR was the method, and the copy in TCRdb shows in-frame clones only, minus some. The repertoire holds some 550,000 clones, 95% to 98% seen once, with 0.055% to 0.07% in the top ten. Sequencing was carried out using naive CD4+ T cells sorted from blood. Subset meaning: CD45RA+ positively selected. The receptors here all came from a young woman in good health.

This clone came up once. V and J are TRBV19 and TRBJ1-1, with D possibly being TRBD1 (6 bases). The germline V gene encodes CDR1 LNHDA and CDR2 SQIVND (reference sequence). The CDR3 runs 16 residues. V gave up 5 bases and J gave up 2 bases, with 18 bases separating them. CDR3 residues: CASSPREGGSNTEAFF. The CDR3 nucleotides are TGTGCCAGTAGTCCCCGGGAGGGGGGTTCTAACACTGAAGCTTTCTTT. Full variable domain (missing parts from reference TRBV19 and TRBJ1-1): DGGITQSPKYLFRKEGQNVTLSCEQNLNHDAMYWYRQDPGQGLRLIYYSQIVNDFQKGDIAEGYSVSREKKESFPLTVTSAQKNPTAFYLCASSPREGGSNTEAFFGQGTRLTVV.

A single count supports this clone. V usage is TRBV23-1 and J usage is TRBJ2-1; 7 bases are a match to TRBD2. TRBV23-1 is treated as an ORF (open reading frame) with a function not yet certain. The CDR3 sequence is 16 residues long. The trim removed 0 bases at V and 7 bases at J, leaving 9 bases unmatched. CDR3 DNA sequence: TGCGCCAGCAGTCAATCGAAGGGCGGGAGTGAAAATGAGCAGTTCTTC. Its protein product is CASSQSKGGSENEQFF.

In this sample, this clone turned up a few times. The same CDR3 arises from other DNA sequences in this sample as well. The chain employs TRBV28 and TRBJ1-2; perhaps TRBD1 as D (6 bases). The CDR3 is 13 amino acids. CDR1 is MDHEN and CDR2 is SYDVKM in the germline V gene. The V end lost 6 bases, the J end lost 4 bases, and 12 bases lay between the germline ends. Written as DNA, the CDR3 is TGTGCCAGCAGCGCGACAGGTAGCTATGGCTACACCTTC. Translated, it gives CASSATGSYGYTF.

CDR3: CASSPTRGMGYEQYF. The CDR3 DNA reads as TGTGCCAGCAGCCCAACTAGGGGAATGGGTTACGAGCAGTACTTC. This chain joins TRBV7-2 and TRBJ2-7; tentatively, D is TRBD1 or TRBD2 (5 bases each). Germline CDR1 and CDR2: SGHTA and FQGNSA. V gave up 5 bases and J gave up 4 bases, with 18 bases separating them. The CDR3 is made up of 15 amino acids.

The chain recombines TRBV2 with TRBJ1-1, with 10 bases matching TRBD1. Germline V gene data show CDR1 as SNHLY and CDR2 as FYNNEI. The CDR3 is made up of 15 amino acids. V lost 4 bases and J lost 1; bases outside the gene matches: 3. The CDR3 protein is CASSGTGGTNTEAFF. In DNA, the CDR3 is TGTGCCAGCAGTGGGACAGGGGGAACGAACACTGAAGCTTTCTTT. The full variable domain, its missing parts supplied by reference TRBV2 and TRBJ1-1, is EPEVTQTPSHQVTQMGQEVILRCVPISNHLYFYWYRQILGQKVEFLVSFYNNEISEKSEIFDDQFSVERPDGSNFTLKIRSTKLEDSAMYFCASSGTGGTNTEAFFGQGTRLTVV.

The chain couples TRBV6-5 to TRBJ1-2, with 11 bases matching TRBD1. This CDR3 has 14 amino acids. V lost 7 bases, J lost 3 bases, and 4 bases stayed unmatched. Germline V lookup: CDR1 MNHEY, CDR2 SVGAGI. The chain's CDR3 is CASTSGQGDYGYTF. DNA of the CDR3: TGTGCCAGCACCTCGGGACAGGGGGACTATGGCTACACCTTC.

The chain links TRBV27 to TRBJ1-1; D is unclear. In germline, CDR1 is MNHEY, CDR2 SMNVEV (reference sequence). This CDR3 has 12 amino acids. Trimming stripped 4 bases from V and 1 base from J, with 4 bases between. The CDR3 DNA reads as TGTGCCAGCAGTTCGGGGAACACTGAAGCTTTCTTT. Its protein product is CASSSGNTEAFF.

V usage is TRBV14 and J usage is TRBJ1-6; D unresolved. V was shortened by 3 bases and J by 7 bases, with 10 bases between the two germline ends. The CDR3 consists of 14 residues. CDR1 is SGHDN, CDR2 FVKESK, per germline. The CDR3 bases are TGTGCCAGCAGCCAGTCGGGTGGGAATTCACCCCTCCACTTT. It yields the protein CASSQSGGNSPLHF.

The gene calls are TRBV7-2 and TRBJ1-3; D gene unclear. The CDR3 runs to 15 residues. The germline V gene encodes CDR1 SGHTA and CDR2 FQGNSA. V lost 5 bases and J lost 0, with 11 bases in between. Here the CDR3 DNA reads TGTGCCAGCAGCACGACGACCATCTCTGGAAACACCATATATTTT. Protein sequence: CASSTTTISGNTIYF.

With respect to this clone: Likely a read error: the CDR3 ends without its conserved phenylalanine or tryptophan. No DNA is shown, since the ends of the CDR3 on it are uncertain; the CDR3 is the one TCRdb lists. The V gene is TRBV2, the J gene TRBJ1-1; the table's D call, TRBD1, has no DNA check behind it. The CDR3 extends over 13 residues, inclusive of both ends. Germline CDR1 SNHLY, CDR2 FYNNEI. Here the CDR3 reads CASSLTWDTISRG.

V and J are TRBV6-6 and TRBJ1-1; 8 nucleotides agree with TRBD1. Germline-derived CDR1 and CDR2 are MNHNY and SVGAGI (reference sequence). Trimming took 5 bases from V and 0 from J; bases not matched to a gene: 5. This CDR3 spans 15 amino acids. CDR3 DNA sequence: TGTGCCAGCAGTAAGGGACAGGCGATGAACACTGAAGCTTTCTTT. Translated: CASSKGQAMNTEAFF.

This rearrangement joins TRBV18 to TRBJ2-2, with D perhaps matching TRBD2 (5 bases). Germline CDR1 reads KGHSH; CDR2 reads LQKENI. The CDR3 is 14 amino acids. With 3 bases removed from V and 7 bases from J, the gap between germline ends came to 12 bases. The DNA for the CDR3 is TGTGCCAGCTCACCCGCGGGTTCGGGCGGGGAGCTGTTTTTT. Residues: CASSPAGSGGELFF.

This rearrangement joins TRBV9 to TRBJ2-2; 7 bases are shared with TRBD2. With 4 bases clipped from V and 0 bases from J, the junction kept 9 bases outside the gene matches. The length of the CDR3 is 17 residues. CDR1 and CDR2 from the germline V gene are SGDLS and YYNGEE. The DNA for the CDR3 is TGTGCCAGCAGCCCACGGAGCGGGATCGCGAACACCGGGGAGCTGTTTTTT. Translating it yields CASSPRSGIANTGELFF.

The chain couples TRBV28 to TRBJ2-7; 8 positions agree with TRBD1. This CDR3 has 14 amino acids. J was trimmed by 5 bases and V by 6 bases; bases with no gene match: 9. CDR1 and CDR2 (germline): MDHEN, SYDVKM. CDR3 residues: CASRNRTGPHEQYF. The CDR3 DNA is TGTGCCAGCAGGAATAGGACAGGGCCCCACGAGCAGTACTTC.

This CDR3 is CASSTGTSDYEQYF. CDR3 DNA sequence: TGTGCCAGCAGTACCGGGACTAGCGATTACGAGCAGTACTTC. The chain recombines TRBV27 with TRBJ2-7, with 10 bases matching TRBD2. V lost 5 bases, J lost 4 bases, and 5 bases stayed unmatched. The V gene's germline CDR1 is MNHEY and CDR2 SMNVEV (reference sequence). The CDR3 is 14 amino acids.

The genes are TRBV19 and TRBJ1-5, with D possibly matching TRBD1 (6 bases). Germline V gene data show CDR1 as LNHDA and CDR2 as SQIVND (reference sequence). V lost 7 bases and J lost 1, with 14 bases in between. The CDR3 spans 15 residues. The CDR3 reads CASTLGQPSNQPQHF. DNA of the CDR3: TGTGCCAGTACCCTGGGACAACCAAGCAATCAGCCCCAGCATTTT.

Regarding this clone: This specimen includes other DNA sequences encoding the same CDR3. The chain carries TRBV11-2 and TRBJ2-5; D is ambiguous. From germline, CDR1 is SGHAT and CDR2 FQNNGV. The CDR3 has 12 amino acids. With 3 bases removed from V and 0 bases from J, the gap between germline ends came to 2 bases. Here the CDR3 reads CASSLDQETQYF. The CDR3 DNA is TGTGCCAGCAGCTTGGACCAAGAGACCCAGTACTTC.

This chain links TRBV5-1 with TRBJ1-1; 8 bases are a match to TRBD1. Germline V gene sequence: CDR1 SGHRS, CDR2 YFSETQ. This CDR3 has 14 amino acids. The trim removed 2 bases at V and 9 bases at J, leaving 9 bases unmatched. CDR3: CASSFAVRGRKAFF. CDR3 DNA sequence: TGCGCCAGCAGCTTTGCCGTCAGGGGGCGTAAAGCTTTCTTT.

The rearrangement links TRBV29-1 to TRBJ2-7, with a weak D call TRBD2 (6 bases). CDR3 length: 14 residues. V lost 6 bases to trimming and J lost 2 bases, with 17 bases between them. In germline, CDR1 is SQVTM, CDR2 ANQGSEA. DNA of the CDR3: TGCAGCGTGCGGCGGGGATCGAATGCCTACGAGCAGTACTTC. It translates to CSVRRGSNAYEQYF.

The rearrangement uses TRBV5-4 and TRBJ2-3; the D is unclear. This CDR3 region has 13 residues. Germline CDR1 reads SGHNT; CDR2 reads YYREEE (reference sequence). Deletions cut 2 bases from V and 3 bases from J, with 7 bases between. The CDR3 DNA reads TGTGCCAGCAGCTTCAAAGTGACAGATACGCAGTATTTT. This codes for CASSFKVTDTQYF.

This clone was counted a single time. V usage is TRBV2 and J usage is TRBJ2-1; TRBD2 agrees at 10 bases. CDR1 is SNHLY, CDR2 FYNNEI, per germline. The CDR3 totals 16 residues. V lost 4 bases to trimming and J lost 8 bases; unmatched junction nucleotides: 11. CDR3 in amino acids: CASSAPPSGRADEQFF. The DNA of the CDR3 is TGTGCCAGCAGTGCCCCACCTAGCGGGAGAGCCGATGAGCAGTTCTTC.

The chain has TRBV9 and TRBJ2-2; 10 nucleotides align to TRBD2. The CDR3 sequence is 16 residues long. Germline assignment: CDR1 SGDLS and CDR2 YYNGEE. V dropped 0 bases and J dropped 9; count of bases not matched to a gene: 8. The CDR3 DNA reads TGTGCCAGCAGCGTAGTGCATCTAGCGGGAGTCTGGGAGCTGTTTTTT. Amino acid sequence: CASSVVHLAGVWELFF. Looking up the rest from reference TRBV9 and TRBJ2-2 gives the full variable domain: DSGVTQTPKHLITATGQRVTLRCSPRSGDLSVYWYQQSLDQGLQFLIQYYNGEERAKGNILERFSAQQFPDLHSELNLSSLELGDSALYFCASSVVHLAGVWELFFGEGSRLTVL.

The gene calls are TRBV27 and TRBJ2-7; D is unclear. This CDR3 is 12 amino acids long. CDR1 is MNHEY and CDR2 is SMNVEV in the germline V gene (reference sequence). The CDR3 protein is CASMDRAYEQYF. CDR3 nucleotides: TGTGCATCGATGGATAGGGCCTACGAGCAGTACTTC.

V is TRBV2 and J is TRBJ1-4, with TRBD1 matching 7 bases. The CDR3 runs 15 residues. With V trimmed by 5 bases and J by 8 bases, 11 bases remained unmatched. Germline-derived CDR1 and CDR2 are SNHLY and FYNNEI. This CDR3 reads CASSTPGGGLEKLFF. The CDR3 DNA sequence: TGTGCCAGCAGTACCCCAGGGGGGGGTCTGGAAAAACTGTTTTTT.

The gene calls are TRBV28 and TRBJ2-5; tentatively, D is TRBD1 or TRBD2 (5 bases each). V lost 4 bases and J 4 bases, leaving 13 bases between the germline ends. Per the germline V gene, CDR1 is MDHEN and CDR2 is SYDVKM. The CDR3 is 14 residues long. The CDR3 sequence is CASSSPGTGETQYF. In nucleotides, the CDR3 is TGTGCCAGCAGTTCTCCAGGGACGGGAGAGACCCAGTACTTC. Supplemented by reference TRBV28 and TRBJ2-5, the full variable domain reads DVKVTQSSRYLVKRTGEKVFLECVQDMDHENMFWYRQDPGLGLRLIYFSYDVKMKEKGDIPEGYSVSREKKERFSLILESASTNQTSMYLCASSSPGTGETQYFGPGTRLLVL.

This clone was found once. V gene TRBV7-8 combines with J gene TRBJ1-5, with a weak D call TRBD1 (6 bases). The CDR3 totals 16 residues. Trimming took 0 bases from V and 5 from J, leaving 14 bases between them. Germline CDR1 is SGHVS and CDR2 is FQNEAQ. The CDR3 DNA reads as TGTGCCAGCAGCTTAGCGAGGTACAGGACAGATCAGCCCCAGCATTTT. Protein sequence: CASSLARYRTDQPQHF.

J is TRBJ2-5 and V is TRBV19; TRBD2 matches 9 bases. CDR3 length equals 18 residues. Trimming at V came to 4 bases and at J to 5 bases, leaving 17 bases not matched to a gene. CDR1 and CDR2 from the germline V gene are LNHDA and SQIVND (reference sequence). Here the CDR3 DNA reads TGTGCCAGTAGTAGGAGGCGGACTAGCGAGGCAGGTTCGGAGACCCAGTACTTC. This encodes CASSRRRTSEAGSETQYF.

This chain uses TRBV18 with TRBJ1-1; D may be TRBD1 (5 bases). Germline CDR1 KGHSH, CDR2 LQKENI. The V gene lost 4 bases and the J gene lost 3 bases, with 9 bases spanning the gap. The CDR3 is 13 amino acids. The CDR3 loop is CASSLGADTEAFF. CDR3 DNA: TGTGCCAGCTCACTCGGGGCGGACACTGAAGCTTTCTTT.